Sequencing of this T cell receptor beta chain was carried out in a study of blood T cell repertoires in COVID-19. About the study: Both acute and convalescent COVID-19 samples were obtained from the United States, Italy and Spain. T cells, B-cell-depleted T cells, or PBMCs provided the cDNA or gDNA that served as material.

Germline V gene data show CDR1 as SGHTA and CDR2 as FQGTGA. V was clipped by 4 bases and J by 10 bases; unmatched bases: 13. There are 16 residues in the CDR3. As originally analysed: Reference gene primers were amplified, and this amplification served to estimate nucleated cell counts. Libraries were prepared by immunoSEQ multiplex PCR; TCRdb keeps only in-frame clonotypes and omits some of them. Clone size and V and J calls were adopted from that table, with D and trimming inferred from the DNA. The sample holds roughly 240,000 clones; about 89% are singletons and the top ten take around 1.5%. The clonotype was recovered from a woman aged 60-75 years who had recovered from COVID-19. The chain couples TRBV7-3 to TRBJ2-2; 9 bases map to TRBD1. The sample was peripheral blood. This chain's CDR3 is CASSSGQGSVVEELFF. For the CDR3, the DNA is TGTGCCAGCAGCTCAGGACAGGGGTCGGTTGTGGAGGAGCTGTTTTTT. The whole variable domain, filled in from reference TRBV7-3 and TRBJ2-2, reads GAGVSQTPSNKVTEKGKYVELRCDPISGHTALYWYRQSLGQGPEFLIYFQGTGAADDSGLPNDRFFAVRPEGSVSTLKIQRTERGDSAVYLCASSSGQGSVVEELFFGEGSRLTVL.